This passage covers 3 T cell receptor beta chains from one sample sequenced in a study of tumor-infiltrating lymphocytes in localized non-small cell lung cancer. Data came from immunoSEQ multiplex PCR; TCRdb stores just in-frame clones and leaves some out. The table lists 20,000 to 25,000 clones, roughly three fifths of them singletons. The sample was lung tumor tissue. Receptors were obtained from a human donor with non-small cell lung cancer.

The chain uses TRBV30 and TRBJ1-1, with D unresolved. The CDR3 is 13 amino acids. Germline CDR1 is GTSNPN and CDR2 is SVGIG (reference sequence). Trimming shortened V by 2 bases and J by 5 bases, and 12 bases separated the two germline ends. CDR3 DNA: TGTGCCTGGAGTCTTGGGGTAGGGACTGAAGCTTTCTTT. Translation gives CAWSLGVGTEAFF.

The genes are TRBV18 and TRBJ2-3; 7 bases agree with TRBD1. The CDR3 is 17 residues long. Germline V CDR1 and CDR2: KGHSH, LQKENI. Losses at the gene ends were 5 bases for V and 2 bases for J; bases not matched to a gene: 13. The CDR3 here is CASSATGDLSLTDTQYF. CDR3 in DNA: TGTGCCAGCTCAGCTACAGGGGACCTAAGCCTCACAGATACGCAGTATTTT.

The genes are TRBV5-4 and TRBJ1-4, with D unclear. Trimming left V 0 bases short and J 1 base short, with 10 bases between. CDR1 is SGHNT, CDR2 YYREEE, per germline (reference sequence). This CDR3 has 16 residues. CDR3 DNA: TGTGCCAGCAGCTTGGGTGGGGTAGTAACTAATGAAAAACTGTTTTTT. Translation: CASSLGGVVTNEKLFF.